This paragraph reports one T cell receptor (beta chain). TCRdb's table, derived via immunoSEQ multiplex PCR, lists solely in-frame clones and lacks some. The sample yields over 75,000 clones, around 95% seen once. The CDR3 sequence is 13 residues long. Losses at the gene ends were 9 bases for V and 3 bases for J; bases not matched to a gene: 5. Germline V gene lookup returns CDR1 LNHDA and CDR2 SQIVND (reference sequence). The sample comes from a study of technical replicates of blood from several donors. Sequenced: T cells isolated from PBMCs. This clonotype was obtained from a human donor in good health. This chain connects TRBV19 to TRBJ2-7, with TRBD2 matching over 10 bases. The CDR3 reads CASSGTSDYEQYF. The CDR3 coding sequence is TGTGCCAGCTCGGGGACTAGCGACTACGAGCAGTACTTC.